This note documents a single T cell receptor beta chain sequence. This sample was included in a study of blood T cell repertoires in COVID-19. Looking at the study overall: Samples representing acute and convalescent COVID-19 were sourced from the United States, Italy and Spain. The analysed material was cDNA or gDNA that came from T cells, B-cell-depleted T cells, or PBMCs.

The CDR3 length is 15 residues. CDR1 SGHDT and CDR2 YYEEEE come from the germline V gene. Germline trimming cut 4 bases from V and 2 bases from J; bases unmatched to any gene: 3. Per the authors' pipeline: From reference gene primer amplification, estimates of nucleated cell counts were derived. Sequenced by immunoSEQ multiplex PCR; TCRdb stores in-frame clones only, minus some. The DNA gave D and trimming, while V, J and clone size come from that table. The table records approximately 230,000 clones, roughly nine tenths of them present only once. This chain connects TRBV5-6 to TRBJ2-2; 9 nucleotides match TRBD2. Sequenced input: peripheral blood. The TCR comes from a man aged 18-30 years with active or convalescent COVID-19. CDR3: CASSGTSYNTGELFF. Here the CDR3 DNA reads TGTGCCAGCAGCGGGACTAGCTACAACACCGGGGAGCTGTTTTTT.